The rows below give T cell receptor beta chains drawn from one sample of a study of persistence of HIV-infected CD4 T cells. Sequenced by immunoSEQ multiplex PCR; TCRdb stores in-frame clones only, minus some. The sample lists 35,000 to 55,000 clones, approximately 90% occurring once. No cognate antigen is known for these TCRs. The sequenced sample was CD4+ T cells sorted from PBMCs after approximately 19-hour stimulation, obtained from a patient who received antiretroviral therapy. Source of these receptors: an adult man with HIV who was CMV-seropositive. Each CDR3 is given with its conserved first and last residue. Fields, in order: CDR3 protein, CDR3 DNA, V gene, clone size, D gene, J gene. A D gene is named only where the DNA matches it firmly. Clone size is shown for a subset of rows, as once, few, many or a class of expanded clone.

cdr3_aa: CASSVTFSGANVLTF
cdr3_nt: TGTGCCAGCAGCGTAACTTTCTCTGGGGCCAACGTCCTGACTTTC
v_call: TRBV9
clone_size: .
d_call: .
j_call: TRBJ2-6

cdr3_aa: CATSDIGRGNYNEQFF
cdr3_nt: TGTGCCACCAGTGATATCGGGCGGGGGAACTACAATGAGCAGTTCTTC
v_call: TRBV24-1
clone_size: .
d_call: TRBD2
j_call: TRBJ2-1

cdr3_aa: CSVGRTGLSWEQYF
cdr3_nt: TGCAGCGTTGGCAGGACAGGGTTATCTTGGGAGCAGTACTTC
v_call: TRBV29-1
clone_size: .
d_call: TRBD1
j_call: TRBJ2-7

cdr3_aa: CASSIRDLGEKLFF
cdr3_nt: TGTGCCAGTAGTATCCGGGACCTAGGGGAAAAACTGTTTTTT
v_call: TRBV19
clone_size: .
d_call: .
j_call: TRBJ1-4

cdr3_aa: CASSQEKGGTGGYEQYF
cdr3_nt: TGTGCCAGCAGCCAAGAGAAAGGTGGGACAGGGGGCTACGAGCAGTACTTC
v_call: TRBV4-2
clone_size: .
d_call: TRBD1
j_call: TRBJ2-7

cdr3_aa: CATRGSGNSPLHF
cdr3_nt: TGTGCCACCCGCGGGTCGGGCAATTCACCCCTCCACTTT
v_call: TRBV19
clone_size: .
d_call: .
j_call: TRBJ1-6

cdr3_aa: CASSLAVMNTEAFF
cdr3_nt: TGCGCCAGCAGCTTAGCGGTCATGAACACTGAAGCTTTCTTT
v_call: TRBV5-1
clone_size: .
d_call: .
j_call: TRBJ1-1

cdr3_aa: CASSTGAGHTGELFF
cdr3_nt: TGCGCCAGCAGCACCGGGGCAGGGCACACCGGGGAGCTGTTTTTT
v_call: TRBV5-1
clone_size: .
d_call: .
j_call: TRBJ2-2

cdr3_aa: CASSRQGNTGELFF
cdr3_nt: TGTGCCAGCAGTAGGCAGGGGAACACCGGGGAGCTGTTTTTT
v_call: TRBV6-5
clone_size: .
d_call: .
j_call: TRBJ2-2

cdr3_aa: CASSLRSTDGNTIYF
cdr3_nt: TGTGCCAGCAGCCTCCGATCCACGGACGGAAACACCATATATTTT
v_call: TRBV11-3
clone_size: .
d_call: .
j_call: TRBJ1-3

cdr3_aa: CATSDWGSGTGGNEQFF
cdr3_nt: TGTGCCACCAGTGATTGGGGCTCCGGGACAGGGGGCAATGAGCAGTTCTTC
v_call: TRBV24-1
clone_size: .
d_call: TRBD1
j_call: TRBJ2-1

cdr3_aa: CASSLGTNYGYTF
cdr3_nt: TGTGCCAGCAGCCTTGGAACTAACTATGGCTACACCTTC
v_call: TRBV5-5
clone_size: .
d_call: .
j_call: TRBJ1-2

cdr3_aa: CASSLAGVSYNEQFF
cdr3_nt: TGCGCCAGCAGCTTGGCCGGCGTGTCCTACAATGAGCAGTTCTTC
v_call: TRBV5-1
clone_size: once
d_call: .
j_call: TRBJ2-1

cdr3_aa: CASSVGDRRQEKLFF
cdr3_nt: TGTGCCAGCAGTGTTGGGGACCGAAGACAGGAAAAACTGTTTTTT
v_call: TRBV2
clone_size: .
d_call: .
j_call: TRBJ1-4

cdr3_aa: CASSSPTSGGAFF
cdr3_nt: TGTGCCAGCAGTTCGCCTACTAGCGGGGGGGCCTTCTTC
v_call: TRBV28
clone_size: .
d_call: TRBD2
j_call: TRBJ2-1

cdr3_aa: CASSAGTDSYGYTF
cdr3_nt: TGTGCCAGCTCAGCCGGGACAGACAGCTATGGCTACACCTTC
v_call: TRBV18
clone_size: .
d_call: TRBD1
j_call: TRBJ1-2

cdr3_aa: CASSTTDREDSPLHF
cdr3_nt: TGTGCCAGCAGTACAACGGACAGGGAGGATTCACCCCTCCACTTT
v_call: TRBV2
clone_size: .
d_call: TRBD1
j_call: TRBJ1-6

cdr3_aa: CASSLEGYFNSPLHF
cdr3_nt: TGCGCCAGCAGCTTGGAAGGATATTTTAATTCACCCCTCCACTTT
v_call: TRBV5-1
clone_size: .
d_call: .
j_call: TRBJ1-6

cdr3_aa: CASSREGDTEAFF
cdr3_nt: TGTGCCAGCTCGCGGGAGGGCGACACTGAAGCTTTCTTT
v_call: TRBV18
clone_size: .
d_call: .
j_call: TRBJ1-1

cdr3_aa: CASSATQGTDTQYF
cdr3_nt: TGTGCCAGCAGTGCGACCCAGGGGACAGATACGCAGTATTTT
v_call: TRBV28
clone_size: .
d_call: .
j_call: TRBJ2-3

cdr3_aa: CASSFGTVEAFF
cdr3_nt: TGCGCCAGCAGCTTCGGGACAGTCGAAGCTTTCTTT
v_call: TRBV5-1
clone_size: .
d_call: TRBD1
j_call: TRBJ1-1

cdr3_aa: CASSPLGVWTEAFF
cdr3_nt: TGTGCCAGCAGCCCTCTGGGGGTTTGGACTGAAGCTTTCTTT
v_call: TRBV14
clone_size: .
d_call: .
j_call: TRBJ1-1

cdr3_aa: CASSIMGYNEQFF
cdr3_nt: TGTGCCAGTAGTATAATGGGATACAATGAGCAGTTCTTC
v_call: TRBV19
clone_size: .
d_call: .
j_call: TRBJ2-1

cdr3_aa: CASSLQGAREAFF
cdr3_nt: TGCGCCAGCAGCTTACAGGGGGCGCGGGAAGCTTTCTTT
v_call: TRBV10-2
clone_size: .
d_call: TRBD1
j_call: TRBJ1-1

cdr3_aa: CASSLGLGPYEQYF
cdr3_nt: TGCGCCAGCAGCTTGGGACTAGGGCCTTACGAGCAGTACTTC
v_call: TRBV5-1
clone_size: .
d_call: .
j_call: TRBJ2-7

cdr3_aa: CASSPDPSRQYF
cdr3_nt: TGCGCCAGCAGCCCCGACCCTTCAAGGCAGTACTTC
v_call: TRBV10-1
clone_size: .
d_call: .
j_call: TRBJ2-7

cdr3_aa: CASSDSNTRDTQYF
cdr3_nt: TGTGCCAGCAGTGACTCCAACACCCGGGATACGCAGTATTTT
v_call: TRBV6-4
clone_size: .
d_call: .
j_call: TRBJ2-3

cdr3_aa: CAWSRDNNYGYTF
cdr3_nt: TGTGCCTGGAGTAGGGACAATAACTATGGCTACACCTTC
v_call: TRBV30
clone_size: .
d_call: .
j_call: TRBJ1-2

cdr3_aa: CARPGQGPKLFF
cdr3_nt: TGTGCCAGACCGGGACAGGGGCCAAAGCTGTTTTTT
v_call: TRBV11-1
clone_size: .
d_call: TRBD1
j_call: TRBJ2-2

cdr3_aa: CASRPKGLQDYGYTF
cdr3_nt: TGTGCCAGCAGACCGAAGGGGCTACAAGACTATGGCTACACCTTC
v_call: TRBV28
clone_size: .
d_call: .
j_call: TRBJ1-2

cdr3_aa: CASSQFIGQGGFGEKLFF
cdr3_nt: TGTGCCAGCAGCCAATTCATTGGACAGGGGGGGTTTGGCGAAAAACTGTTTTTT
v_call: TRBV4-2
clone_size: .
d_call: TRBD1
j_call: TRBJ1-4

cdr3_aa: CASSPPGQHTGELFF
cdr3_nt: TGTGCCAGCAGCCCCCCGGGTCAACACACCGGGGAGCTGTTTTTT
v_call: TRBV2
clone_size: .
d_call: .
j_call: TRBJ2-2

cdr3_aa: CASSHQGPAGVGTGELFF
cdr3_nt: TGCGCCAGCAGCCACCAGGGTCCAGCAGGGGTGGGCACCGGGGAGCTGTTTTTT
v_call: TRBV5-1
clone_size: once
d_call: .
j_call: TRBJ2-2

cdr3_aa: CASSRAPTGGDGYTF
cdr3_nt: TGTGCCAGCAGCCGCGCTCCCACAGGGGGCGATGGCTACACCTTC
v_call: TRBV6-6
clone_size: .
d_call: TRBD1
j_call: TRBJ1-2

cdr3_aa: CASSPSRGATDTQYF
cdr3_nt: TGTGCCAGCTCCCCTAGCAGGGGGGCCACAGATACGCAGTATTTT
v_call: TRBV18
clone_size: .
d_call: .
j_call: TRBJ2-3

cdr3_aa: CASSYRGQGNEKLFF
cdr3_nt: TGTGCCAGCAGTTACAGGGGGCAGGGTAATGAAAAACTGTTTTTT
v_call: TRBV2
clone_size: .
d_call: TRBD1
j_call: TRBJ1-4

cdr3_aa: CATSDPRDSVLGGTQYF
cdr3_nt: TGTGCCACCAGTGACCCCCGGGACAGCGTTTTAGGGGGTACGCAGTATTTT
v_call: TRBV24-1
clone_size: .
d_call: TRBD1
j_call: TRBJ2-3

cdr3_aa: CASSQGQQAFF
cdr3_nt: TGTGCCAGCAGTCAAGGGCAGCAAGCTTTCTTT
v_call: TRBV28
clone_size: .
d_call: .
j_call: TRBJ1-1

cdr3_aa: CASSPGTRGGALGNTIYF
cdr3_nt: TGTGCCAGCAGCCCCGGGACTCGAGGCGGTGCTCTTGGAAACACCATATATTTT
v_call: TRBV11-3
clone_size: .
d_call: .
j_call: TRBJ1-3

cdr3_aa: CASSLWSHTQGQGDSPLHF
cdr3_nt: TGTGCCAGCAGCTTATGGTCCCACACACAGGGCCAAGGGGATTCACCCCTCCACTTT
v_call: TRBV7-2
clone_size: .
d_call: .
j_call: TRBJ1-6

cdr3_aa: CASSSPGQGAGQPQHF
cdr3_nt: TGTGCCAGCAGTTCACCGGGACAGGGGGCTGGGCAGCCCCAGCATTTT
v_call: TRBV28
clone_size: few
d_call: TRBD1
j_call: TRBJ1-5

cdr3_aa: CASSFRTNNSPLHF
cdr3_nt: TGTGCCAGCAGTTTCCGAACGAACAATTCACCCCTCCACTTT
v_call: TRBV27
clone_size: .
d_call: .
j_call: TRBJ1-6

cdr3_aa: CASSLGTSTGELFF
cdr3_nt: TGTGCCAGCAGCCTCGGGACTTCCACCGGGGAGCTGTTTTTT
v_call: TRBV7-9
clone_size: .
d_call: .
j_call: TRBJ2-2

cdr3_aa: CASSLGWRSTEAFF
cdr3_nt: TGTGCCAGCAGTTTGGGGTGGCGGAGCACTGAAGCTTTCTTT
v_call: TRBV28
clone_size: .
d_call: .
j_call: TRBJ1-1

cdr3_aa: CASSEEGRGQVGTNEKLFF
cdr3_nt: TGTGCCAGCAGTGAAGAAGGCAGGGGGCAGGTTGGAACTAATGAAAAACTGTTTTTT
v_call: TRBV6-1
clone_size: .
d_call: TRBD1
j_call: TRBJ1-4

cdr3_aa: CASSLRGSYNEQFF
cdr3_nt: TGTGCCAGCAGTTTGCGGGGGTCCTACAATGAGCAGTTCTTC
v_call: TRBV28
clone_size: once
d_call: TRBD2
j_call: TRBJ2-1

cdr3_aa: CASSDTTSGGTDTQYF
cdr3_nt: TGTGCCAGCAGTGACACGACTAGCGGGGGCACAGATACGCAGTATTTT
v_call: TRBV25-1
clone_size: .
d_call: TRBD2
j_call: TRBJ2-3

cdr3_aa: CASSLTGTHQPQHF
cdr3_nt: TGTGCCAGCAGCTTAACGGGGACCCATCAGCCCCAGCATTTT
v_call: TRBV7-6
clone_size: .
d_call: .
j_call: TRBJ1-5

cdr3_aa: CSVERAGSATGELFF
cdr3_nt: TGCAGCGTTGAACGCGCAGGGTCAGCCACCGGGGAGCTGTTTTTT
v_call: TRBV29-1
clone_size: .
d_call: .
j_call: TRBJ2-2

cdr3_aa: CASSSTGRTAAEQYF
cdr3_nt: TGTGCCAGCAGCTCAACAGGGAGGACGGCGGCCGAGCAGTACTTC
v_call: TRBV3-1/TRBV3-2
clone_size: few
d_call: .
j_call: TRBJ2-7

cdr3_aa: CATSRPPSRPAGYTF
cdr3_nt: TGTGCCACCAGCAGACCACCCTCAAGACCGGCTGGCTACACCTTC
v_call: TRBV15
clone_size: .
d_call: .
j_call: TRBJ1-2

cdr3_aa: CASSLEAGLNIQYF
cdr3_nt: TGCGCCAGCAGCTTGGAGGCAGGCCTAAACATTCAGTACTTC
v_call: TRBV5-1
clone_size: .
d_call: .
j_call: TRBJ2-4

cdr3_aa: CASSTGLGISKKLFF
cdr3_nt: TGTGCCAGTAGTACCGGACTAGGGATATCGAAAAAACTGTTTTTT
v_call: TRBV19
clone_size: .
d_call: .
j_call: TRBJ1-4

cdr3_aa: CASNSRGRLDGELFF
cdr3_nt: TGTGCCAGCAACAGCAGGGGGCGCTTGGACGGGGAGCTGTTTTTT
v_call: TRBV3-1/TRBV3-2
clone_size: once
d_call: TRBD1
j_call: TRBJ2-2

cdr3_aa: CASSLAPDRGNTIYF
cdr3_nt: TGTGCCAGCAGCTTAGCCCCCGACAGGGGGAACACCATATATTTT
v_call: TRBV7-9
clone_size: .
d_call: TRBD1
j_call: TRBJ1-3

cdr3_aa: CASSLGVASSDEQYF
cdr3_nt: TGTGCCAGCAGCTTAGGAGTGGCTAGCTCGGACGAGCAGTACTTC
v_call: TRBV7-7
clone_size: .
d_call: .
j_call: TRBJ2-7

cdr3_aa: CASIGGSSYNEQFF
cdr3_nt: TGCGCCAGCATAGGGGGTAGCTCCTACAATGAGCAGTTCTTC
v_call: TRBV5-1
clone_size: .
d_call: .
j_call: TRBJ2-1